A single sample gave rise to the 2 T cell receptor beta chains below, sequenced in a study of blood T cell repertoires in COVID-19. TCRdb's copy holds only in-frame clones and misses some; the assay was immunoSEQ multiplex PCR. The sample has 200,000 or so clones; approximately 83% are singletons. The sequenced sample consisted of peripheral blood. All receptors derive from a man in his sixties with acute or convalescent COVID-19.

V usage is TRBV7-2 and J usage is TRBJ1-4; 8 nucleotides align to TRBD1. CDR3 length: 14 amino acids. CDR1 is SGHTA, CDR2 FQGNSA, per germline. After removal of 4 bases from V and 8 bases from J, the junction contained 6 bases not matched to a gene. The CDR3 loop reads CASSSTGVEEKLFF. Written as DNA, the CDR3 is TGTGCCAGCAGCTCGACAGGGGTTGAGGAAAAACTGTTTTTT.

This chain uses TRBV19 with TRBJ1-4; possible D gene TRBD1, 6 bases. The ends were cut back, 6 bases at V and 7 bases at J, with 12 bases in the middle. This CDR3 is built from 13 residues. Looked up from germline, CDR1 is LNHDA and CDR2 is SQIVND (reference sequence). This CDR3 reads CASRRFRGEKLFF. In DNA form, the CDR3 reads TGTGCCAGTAGGCGCTTCAGGGGTGAAAAACTGTTTTTT.